These 13 T cell receptor beta chains were sequenced from one sample in a study of Ad26.COV2.S vaccination and SARS-CoV-2 variants. Treatment: around 19 received Ad26.COV2.S at low or high dose, single or two shots; 5 received placebo; per-sample allocation not given. Sampling happened 63 days after the first vaccine or placebo injection. The method was immunoSEQ multiplex PCR; TCRdb's version includes in-frame clones alone and lacks a portion of them. The sample holds approximately 300,000 clones, about 86% seen once. The sample here was peripheral blood, taken in a trial of Ad26.COV2.S vaccine versus placebo. The receptors stem from a person aged 18 to 65 who received the Ad26.COV2.S COVID-19 vaccine or a placebo.

The chain couples TRBV30 to TRBJ1-3; D unresolved. The CDR3 is 13 residues long. From germline, CDR1 is GTSNPN and CDR2 SVGIG (reference sequence). V was pared by 2 bases and J by 0 bases, with 5 bases between. Here the CDR3 DNA reads TGTGCCTGGAGTAGCCTCTCTGGAAACACCATATATTTT. It yields the protein CAWSSLSGNTIYF.

V gene TRBV5-1 combines with J gene TRBJ1-5, with D tentatively TRBD1 (5 bases). This CDR3 contains 13 residues. Germline V lookup: CDR1 SGHRS, CDR2 YFSETQ. V lost 0 bases, J lost 9 bases, and 10 bases lay in between. The CDR3 sequence: CASSLAQGGPQHF. The CDR3 nucleotides are TGCGCCAGCAGCTTGGCCCAGGGAGGGCCCCAGCATTTT.

V usage is TRBV5-1 and J usage is TRBJ2-7, with TRBD1 matching over 8 bases. The V and J ends lost 4 bases and 5 bases, in that order; junction bases with no gene match: 5. The CDR3 runs 13 residues. Germline V gives CDR1 SGHRS, CDR2 YFSETQ. The CDR3 DNA reads TGCGCCAGCAGCCCCCGGACAGGGAACGAGCAGTACTTC. As protein: CASSPRTGNEQYF.

This clone showed up many times. This chain uses TRBV5-4 with TRBJ1-6; 7 positions match TRBD1. The CDR3 spans 15 residues. Trimming cost V 0 bases and J 11 bases; bases outside gene matches: 8. CDR1 is SGHNT, CDR2 YYREEE, per germline (reference sequence). CDR3 sequence (DNA): TGTGCCAGCAGCTTGGGGATTGGACAGGAGGCACCCCTCCACTTT. Encoded protein: CASSLGIGQEAPLHF.

This clone was detected once. This sequence joins TRBV7-6 and TRBJ1-4, with 11 bases identical to TRBD1. Germline V gene lookup returns CDR1 SGHVS and CDR2 FNYEAQ. This CDR3 has 17 amino acids. V shed 5 bases and J 3 bases; nucleotides not matched to a gene: 8. As DNA, the CDR3 is TGTGCCAGCAGCCCGCTGGACAGGGGGCTATCTAATGAAAAACTGTTTTTT. The encoded protein is CASSPLDRGLSNEKLFF.

The chain employs TRBV12-3 or TRBV12-4 and TRBJ2-5, with D possibly TRBD1 on 5 matching bases. V dropped 8 bases and J dropped 0 bases, with 7 bases sitting between them. There are 12 residues in the CDR3. The CDR3 protein is CASSRDQETQYF. The CDR3 DNA reads TGTGCCAGCTCCAGGGACCAAGAGACCCAGTACTTC.

This chain links TRBV10-3 with TRBJ2-2; 7 bases align to TRBD1. Germline CDR1 ENHRY, CDR2 SYGVKD. V lost 9 bases to trimming and J lost 8 bases; unmatched junction nucleotides: 9. The CDR3 runs to 13 residues. The chain's CDR3 is CAMATGSRGELFF. DNA of the CDR3: TGTGCCATGGCGACAGGGAGTAGAGGGGAGCTGTTTTTT.

This clone was counted between two and nine times. The V and J genes are TRBV5-1 and TRBJ1-2; D not certain. The germline gives CDR1 SGHRS, CDR2 YFSETQ. V lost 0 bases and J lost 3, with 6 bases in between. There are 13 residues in the CDR3. CDR3 nucleotide sequence: TGCGCCAGCAGCTTGGGTCTTGACTATGGCTACACCTTC. Its translation: CASSLGLDYGYTF.

The V call is TRBV9, the J call TRBJ1-1; TRBD1 might be the D (6 bases). V shed 0 bases and J shed 3 bases, with 12 bases lying between them. This CDR3 comprises 15 residues. Per germline, CDR1 SGDLS and CDR2 YYNGEE. The CDR3 spells CASSVDGGADTEAFF. The CDR3 DNA reads TGTGCCAGCAGCGTAGATGGGGGGGCGGACACTGAAGCTTTCTTT.

This rearrangement joins TRBV15 to TRBJ2-2, with TRBD1 as a possible D gene (6 bases). The CDR3 runs to 14 residues. Germline loops: CDR1 LNHNV, CDR2 YYDKDF (reference sequence). V was pared by 3 bases and J by 4 bases, with 9 bases between. CDR3 protein: CATSSRQATGELFF. The CDR3 DNA is TGTGCCACCAGCAGCCGACAGGCCACCGGGGAGCTGTTTTTT.

The chain employs TRBV6-5 and TRBJ1-2; D call uncertain. This CDR3 spans 14 amino acids. Germline CDR1 is MNHEY and CDR2 is SVGAGI. Trimming removed 6 bases from V and 8 bases from J, with 19 bases in between. CDR3: CASSLYTSTSGYTF. In DNA form, the CDR3 reads TGTGCCAGCAGCCTATATACCTCTACGAGCGGCTACACCTTC.

This chain connects TRBV5-1 to TRBJ2-5; perhaps D is TRBD1 or TRBD2 (6 bases each). Per the germline V gene, CDR1 is SGHRS and CDR2 is YFSETQ. The CDR3 is 15 residues long. Trimming cost V 2 bases and J 3 bases, with 14 bases left between them. CDR3 sequence: CASSFSTGAEETQYF. In nucleotides, the CDR3 is TGCGCCAGCAGCTTTAGTACGGGGGCTGAAGAGACCCAGTACTTC.

The count of this clone is one. The chain has TRBV18 and TRBJ1-5; possible D gene TRBD1, 5 bases. This CDR3 contains 19 residues. From germline, CDR1 is KGHSH and CDR2 LQKENI. V was trimmed by 2 bases and J by 4 bases, leaving 24 bases between them. The CDR3: CASSPMRVGGANNNQPQHF. CDR3 DNA sequence: TGTGCCAGCTCACCAATGAGAGTGGGAGGGGCCAACAATAATCAGCCCCAGCATTTT. Based on the CDR3 plus reference TRBV18 and TRBJ1-5, the full variable domain is NAGVMQNPRHLVRRRGQEARLRCSPMKGHSHVYWYRQLPEEGLKFMVYLQKENIIDESGMPKERFSAEFPKEGPSILRIQQVVRGDSAAYFCASSPMRVGGANNNQPQHFGDGTRLSIL.